These 11 T cell receptor beta chains were all obtained from the same sample, sequenced in a study of tumor-infiltrating lymphocytes in primary liver carcinoma. DNA and RNA were both co-extracted from around 20-30 mg of bulk tissue that had not been sorted. Researchers generated TCR beta cDNA from about 0.5 ug of total RNA, relying on a constant-region primer. Modified slightly, ARM-PCR produced TCR beta libraries over three nested multiplex PCR rounds. Both of the initial two PCR rounds ran for around 9 cycles and employed TRBV1-TRBV30 forward primers alongside a C-beta reverse primer. MiXCR, run by TCRdb on the multiplex PCR reads, gives a single entry per CDR3 protein. The sample has approximately 73,000 distinct CDR3 sequences; over 60% are singletons. The specimen was liver tumor tissue from sampling region 4. Subset given: tumor region T4, right-lateral pole. The receptor set was obtained from a man aged 35 to 55 with primary liver carcinoma and hepatitis B virus infection.

On this clonotype: Compared with germline, one end of the junction differs, possibly owing to a read error. The rearrangement joins TRBV6-5 to TRBJ2-1; TRBD2 agrees at 11 bases. Germline V gives CDR1 MNHEY, CDR2 SVGAGI. The length of the CDR3 is 15 residues. The CDR3 is CASNLAGGPDNEQLF. CDR3 in DNA: TGTGCCAGCAATTTAGCGGGAGGGCCCGACAATGAGCAGCTCTTC.

The chain employs TRBV12-5 and TRBJ2-1; no firm D call. Germline-derived CDR1 and CDR2 are LGHNT and FRNRAP. The CDR3 extends over 12 amino acids. The V end was cut by 6 bases, the J end by 8 bases, with 11 bases between. The CDR3 nucleotides read TGTGCTAGTGGCACCGGTGGCGATGAGCAGTTCTTC. Protein: CASGTGGDEQFF. Full variable domain (outside the CDR3, taken from reference TRBV12-5 and TRBJ2-1): DARVTQTPRHKVTEMGQEVTMRCQPILGHNTVFWYRQTMMQGLELLAYFRNRAPLDDSGMPKDRFSAEMPDATLATLKIQPSEPRDSAVYFCASGTGGDEQFFGPGTRLTVL.

This clonotype was seen at least ten times. The chain employs TRBV7-2 and TRBJ2-1; no reliable D call. This CDR3 contains 16 residues. Germline CDR1 and CDR2: SGHTA and FQGNSA. V shed 0 bases and J shed 0 bases, with 9 bases lying between them. In DNA form, the CDR3 reads TGTGCCAGCAGCTTAGCCCAGGACCCCTCCTACAATGAGCAGTTCTTC. This sequence encodes CASSLAQDPSYNEQFF.

CDR3 sequence (DNA): TGTGCCAGCATTCCCCCCGGACAGGGGGCTGCTAATGAAAAACTGTTTTTT. Protein sequence: CASIPPGQGAANEKLFF. The chain has TRBV28 and TRBJ1-4, with 11 bases fitting TRBD1. CDR1 is MDHEN, CDR2 SYDVKM, per germline. The CDR3 loop spans 17 amino acids. V shed 7 bases, J shed 3 bases, and the junction held 10 bases outside the gene matches.

Note on this clonotype: Sequence at one end of the junction differs from germline and may be a read error. This chain's CDR3 is CASILGFSSGSSKPRAWETHYF. The CDR3 nucleotides are TGTGCCAGCATCTTAGGATTTTCTAGCGGGAGCTCCAAACCAAGGGCTTGGGAGACCCACTACTTC. The chain combines TRBV11-2 with TRBJ2-5; 10 bases map to TRBD2. CDR1 is SGHAT and CDR2 is FQNNGV in the germline V gene. The CDR3 loop spans 22 amino acids.

The rearrangement links TRBV30 to TRBJ2-1, with a possible D match to TRBD2 (5 bases). The CDR3 extends over 12 amino acids. The V and J ends lost 0 bases and 15 bases respectively, with 15 bases between them. Germline V CDR1 and CDR2: GTSNPN, SVGIG (reference sequence). The CDR3 region is CAWSVRGNELFF. In nucleotides, the CDR3 is TGTGCCTGGAGTGTACGGGGTAATGAGTTGTTCTTC.

This clonotype was seen a few times. The junction shows a germline mismatch at one end, possibly a read error. The CDR3 DNA sequence: TGTGCCAGCAGATACGGGACCCTCTATGGCTACGCCTTC. Its translation is CASRYGTLYGYAF. The gene calls are TRBV11-2 and TRBJ1-2; TRBD1 is a possible D gene (5 bases). The CDR3 has 13 amino acids. Germline CDR1 is SGHAT and CDR2 is FQNNGV. Filled out from reference TRBV11-2 and TRBJ1-2, the complete variable domain reads EAGVAQSPRYKIIEKRQSVAFWCNPISGHATLYWYQQILGQGPKLLIQFQNNGVVDDSQLPKDRFSAERLKGVDSTLKIQPAKLEDSAVYLCASRYGTLYGYAFGSGTRLTVV.

This clonotype has a single count. At one end, the junction sequence differs from germline, possibly due to a read error. The chain recombines TRBV15 with TRBJ1-5, with D perhaps TRBD1 (5 bases). Germline CDR1 reads LNHNV; CDR2 reads YYDKDF (reference sequence). The CDR3 covers 18 residues. The CDR3 loop is CATASRGTATYGNQSQHF. CDR3 nucleotide sequence: TGTGCCACCGCATCTAGAGGGACCGCGACGTATGGCAATCAGTCCCAGCATTTT.

This clonotype has a count of ten or more. The rearrangement links TRBV12-3 or TRBV12-4 to TRBJ2-7; D might be TRBD1 or TRBD2, each matching 5 bases. The CDR3 is 17 residues long. The V gene lost 1 base and the J gene lost 2 bases, with 18 bases spanning the gap. The CDR3 nucleotides are TGTGCCAGCAGTTTAGGGTCGGGGCCGGGGATCGCCTACGAGCAGTACTTC. Amino acid sequence: CASSLGSGPGIAYEQYF.

The chain has TRBV6-1 and TRBJ2-7; 11 bases match TRBD2. Germline CDR1 is MNHNS and CDR2 is SASEGT. This CDR3 has 13 residues. Germline trimming cut 7 bases from V and 4 bases from J; bases unmatched to any gene: 3. The CDR3 nucleotides read TGTGCCAGCAATGCTAGCGGGAGGTACGAGCAGTACTTC. Its translation: CASNASGRYEQYF.

This clonotype occurred once. This chain connects TRBV4-2 to TRBJ2-1; TRBD1 is a possible D gene (6 bases). The CDR3 is 13 amino acids. V lost 8 bases and J lost 6, with 14 bases in between. Germline loops: CDR1 LGHNA, CDR2 YNFKEQ. The CDR3 protein is CASYRQESNEQFF. CDR3 in DNA: TGTGCCAGCTACCGACAGGAGAGCAATGAGCAGTTCTTC.